These T cell receptor beta chains were read from a single sample in a study of CD8+ T cells in alopecia areata. Profiling relied on immunoSEQ multiplex PCR, and the TCRdb table lists in-frame clones only, not all of them. The sample has roughly 200,000 clones, roughly two fifths seen once. This specimen consisted of CD4+ T cells sorted from blood, obtained around week 31, from a patient treated with tofacitinib. The receptors derive from a human donor with alopecia areata. The CDR3 runs from the conserved cysteine through the conserved F or W. A D gene is named only where the DNA matches it firmly. Not every row has a clone size; where given, it reads once, few, many or a size class.

>TRBV27|NA|TRBJ1-1|TRBD1|13
TGTGCCAGCAGACGACAGGGGGTCACTGAAGCTTTCTTT
CASRRQGVTEAFF
>TRBV2|NA|TRBJ2-7|NA|14
TGTGCCAGCAGTAAAGGAGTGGGGGCCTACGAGCAGTACTTC
CASSKGVGAYEQYF
>TRBV7-3|few|TRBJ1-3|NA|15
TGTGCCAGCAGCTTGGGGACCGGGTCTGGAAACACCATATATTTT
CASSLGTGSGNTIYF
>TRBV29-1|few|TRBJ1-2|TRBD1|11
TGCAGCGTATCACAGGGGCTTGGCTACACCTTC
CSVSQGLGYTF
>TRBV7-2|few|TRBJ2-1|TRBD1|15
TGTGCCAGCAGCTTAGAAGACAGGGGGTACAATGAGCAGTTCTTC
CASSLEDRGYNEQFF
>TRBV30|NA|TRBJ2-7|NA|18
TGTGCCTGGAGTGTACAAGGGCTGGGTTCGGAGTGGTCCTACGAGCAGTACTTC
CAWSVQGLGSEWSYEQYF
>TRBV30|NA|TRBJ1-2|TRBD1|13
TGTGCCTGGAGTGTACAGGGGGCACGGGGCTACACCTTC
CAWSVQGARGYTF
>TRBV7-9|few|TRBJ1-1|NA|12
TGTGCCAGCAGCTGGCAGGGGAGCGACGCTTTCTTT
CASSWQGSDAFF
>TRBV29-1|NA|TRBJ1-6|TRBD1|14
TGCAGCGTTGCTGAGACAGGGGGGAATTCACCCCTCCACTTT
CSVAETGGNSPLHF
>TRBV29-1|few|TRBJ2-7|TRBD2|14
TGCAGCGTTGAGGTGGCCGGGAGGCCCTACGAGCAGTACTTC
CSVEVAGRPYEQYF
>TRBV30|NA|TRBJ1-5|NA|13
TGTGCCTGGAATTTGAATAGCAATCAGCCCCAGCATTTT
CAWNLNSNQPQHF
>TRBV19|few|TRBJ2-6|NA|17
TGTGCCAGCAGAATCCGGTCCTCATTCTCTGGGGCCAACGTCCTGACTTTC
CASRIRSSFSGANVLTF
>TRBV4-2|NA|TRBJ1-2|NA|14
TGTGCCAGCAGCCAAGAGGGGAGTGGGTATGGCTACACCTTC
CASSQEGSGYGYTF
>TRBV7-2|NA|TRBJ1-2|NA|16
TGTGCCAGCAGCTTAGGAGGAGTCAGGACTCAATATGGCTACACCTTC
CASSLGGVRTQYGYTF
>TRBV29-1|few|TRBJ2-3|TRBD1|14
TGCAGCGTCCCCCTAAGGGGGACAGGGAATACGCAGTATTTT
CSVPLRGTGNTQYF
>TRBV9|NA|TRBJ1-2|NA|15
TGTGCCAGCAGCGTAGACCAGCAGAATAACTATGGCTACACCTTC
CASSVDQQNNYGYTF
>TRBV15|NA|TRBJ1-6|NA|15
TGTGCCACCAGCGGGCGACGGAATCTTAATTCACCCCTCCACTTT
CATSGRRNLNSPLHF
>TRBV5-1|NA|TRBJ2-3|TRBD2|18
TGCGCCAGCAGCTTCACGAGTGGACTAGCGGGTGGGACAGATACGCAGTATTTT
CASSFTSGLAGGTDTQYF
>TRBV25-1|NA|TRBJ2-7|TRBD1|16
TGTGCCAGCAGTGAATTGGGGGGACAGGACTCCTACGAGCAGTACTTC
CASSELGGQDSYEQYF
>TRBV5-4|NA|TRBJ2-7|NA|15
TGTGCCAGCAGCTTGGCCGCGGGTTACTCCTACGAGCAGTACTTC
CASSLAAGYSYEQYF
>TRBV2|NA|TRBJ2-2|TRBD2|16
TGTGCCAGCGGGACCCGGGGGGTCGCGAACACCGGGGAGCTGTTTTTT
CASGTRGVANTGELFF
>TRBV7-6|NA|TRBJ2-7|TRBD1|17
TGTGCCAGCAGCTTAGCGCGAGGATGGGACAGGGAAGGCGAGCAGTACTTC
CASSLARGWDREGEQYF
>TRBV5-1|NA|TRBJ2-7|NA|13
TGCGCCAGCAGCTTGGGTCCTAGGTACGAGCAGTACTTC
CASSLGPRYEQYF
>TRBV5-1|NA|TRBJ2-6|NA|16
TGCGCCAGCAGCTTAGGGCATCCTGGAGGGGCCAACGTCCTGACTTTC
CASSLGHPGGANVLTF
>TRBV5-1|NA|TRBJ1-5|NA|15
TGCGCCAGCAGCTTGGAGGGGGTAAGCAATCAGCCCCAGCATTTT
CASSLEGVSNQPQHF
>TRBV25-1|NA|TRBJ2-7|NA|13
TGTGCCAGCAGTGAACACGGGCCCTACGAGCAGTACTTC
CASSEHGPYEQYF
>TRBV4-2|NA|TRBJ2-1|NA|13
TGTGCCAGCAGCCAAGAAGGTTACAATGAGCAGTTCTTC
CASSQEGYNEQFF
>TRBV28|NA|TRBJ1-4|NA|12
TGTGCCAGCAGTCACAACGGGGAAAAACTGTTTTTT
CASSHNGEKLFF
>TRBV4-2|few|TRBJ1-1|NA|14
TGTGCCAGCAGTCGAAGACAACTGGGGACTGAAGCTTTCTTT
CASSRRQLGTEAFF
>TRBV12-5|NA|TRBJ1-5|NA|16
TGTGCTAGTGGTTTGCCGGACGGATATAGCAATCAGCCCCAGCATTTT
CASGLPDGYSNQPQHF
>TRBV28|many|TRBJ2-2|TRBD1|15
TGTGCCAGCAGGGGACAGGGAGGGGCCACCGGGGAGCTGTTTTTT
CASRGQGGATGELFF
>TRBV27|NA|TRBJ2-6|NA|14
TGTGCCAGCAAGGGAGACTCTGGGGCCAACGTCCTGACTTTC
CASKGDSGANVLTF
>TRBV27|NA|TRBJ1-5|NA|14
TGTGCCAGCAGTTTATCACAGAGCAATCAGCCCCAGCATTTT
CASSLSQSNQPQHF
>TRBV20-1|NA|TRBJ2-2|NA|10
TGCAGTGCTCTGGACAAAGAGCTGTTTTTT
CSALDKELFF
>TRBV29-1|NA|TRBJ2-5|TRBD1|13
TGCAGCGTCAGGGGGCAGGTCCAAGAGACCCAGTACTTC
CSVRGQVQETQYF
>TRBV30|NA|TRBJ1-4|NA|13
TGTGCCTGGAGTCTAAGCGGGACAAGAAAACTGTTTTTT
CAWSLSGTRKLFF
>TRBV12-5|NA|TRBJ2-1|TRBD2|16
TGTGCTAGTGGTAATGGACTAGCCCCCACTAAGGCTGAGCAGTTCTTC
CASGNGLAPTKAEQFF
>TRBV4-1|NA|TRBJ2-5|NA|15
TGCGCCAGCAGCTCCACCGGGGGGCCCCAAGAGACCCAGTACTTC
CASSSTGGPQETQYF
>TRBV15|NA|TRBJ2-7|TRBD1|14
TGTGCCACCAGCACTTCAGGGACAGCCTACGAGCAGTACTTC
CATSTSGTAYEQYF
>TRBV19|few|TRBJ1-5|NA|16
TGTGCCAGTAGTATGCGGGGCACTCCTGGCAATCAGCCCCAGCATTTT
CASSMRGTPGNQPQHF
>TRBV30|few|TRBJ2-3|TRBD1|13
TGTGCCTGCGACAGGGTAGGCACAGATACGCAGTATTTT
CACDRVGTDTQYF
>TRBV18|few|TRBJ2-7|NA|13
TGTGCCAGCTCACCAGGCTACGACTACGAGCAGTACTTC
CASSPGYDYEQYF
>TRBV15|NA|TRBJ1-4|NA|17
TGTGCCACCAGCAGAGATCAACAGGCTCCCCTTAATGAAAAACTGTTTTTT
CATSRDQQAPLNEKLFF
>TRBV5-1|NA|TRBJ2-3|TRBD2|16
TGCGCCAGCAGCTCCCGGACTAGCGGGGGCACAGATACGCAGTATTTT
CASSSRTSGGTDTQYF
>TRBV6-1|many|TRBJ2-7|TRBD2|16
TGTGCCAGCAGTGAAGTAGCGGGCGGGGGCTCCTACGAGCAGTACTTC
CASSEVAGGGSYEQYF
>TRBV15|NA|TRBJ1-1|NA|14
TGTGCCACCAGCAGAGATCGGGGCCAGGGTGAAGCTTTCTTT
CATSRDRGQGEAFF
>TRBV5-5|few|TRBJ1-5|NA|13
TGTGCCAGCAACGGACAGAACAATCAGCCCCAGCATTTT
CASNGQNNQPQHF
>TRBV5-1|NA|TRBJ1-5|NA|15
TGCGCCAGCAGCTTGGCAACGGGTACGAATCAGCCCCAGCATTTT
CASSLATGTNQPQHF
>TRBV19|few|TRBJ2-7|NA|13
TGTGCCAGTAGTATTCCACCTTTCCGTGAGCAGTACTTC
CASSIPPFREQYF
>TRBV5-4|NA|TRBJ2-5|NA|13
TGTGCCAGCAGCTTAGGGAGTGCGGAGACCCAGTACTTC
CASSLGSAETQYF
>TRBV7-9|NA|TRBJ1-2|NA|11
TGTGCCAGCAGTCCAAATAGGGGCTACACCTTC
CASSPNRGYTF
>TRBV7-2|NA|TRBJ2-7|TRBD2|14
TGTGCCAGCAGCGCGGCGGGGGGGCCGTACGAGCAGTACTTC
CASSAAGGPYEQYF
>TRBV30|NA|TRBJ1-1|NA|12
TGTGCCTGGAGTGTCGGGGGGACTGAAGCTTTCTTT
CAWSVGGTEAFF
>TRBV6-1|NA|TRBJ2-7|TRBD2|16
TGTGCCAGCAGTGAGGGGACTAGCGGGGGGAGGTACGAGCAGTACTTC
CASSEGTSGGRYEQYF
>TRBV30|few|TRBJ1-3|NA|14
TGTGCCTGGAGTCCCCCAATCACTGGAAACACCATATATTTT
CAWSPPITGNTIYF
>TRBV5-1|NA|TRBJ1-4|TRBD1|14
TGCGCCAGCAGCGGAGACAGGGCTAATGAAAAACTGTTTTTT
CASSGDRANEKLFF
>TRBV30|NA|TRBJ2-3|NA|13
TGTGCCTGGAGTTTAGCGCGCACAGATACGCAGTATTTT
CAWSLARTDTQYF